The 7 T cell receptor beta chains below were found in one sample sequenced in a study of T cell responses to AZD1222 COVID-19 vaccine. Clones were sequenced by immunoSEQ multiplex PCR, and TCRdb holds only the in-frame ones, with some missing. The sample records about 130,000 clones, 93% being singletons. The sample consisted of peripheral blood, taken on day 0 of AZD1222 vaccination. These TCRs come from an adult in good health.

V and J are TRBV11-1 and TRBJ2-1; a possible D gene is TRBD1 (5 bases). CDR3 size: 15 residues. Germline V gene lookup returns CDR1 SGHAT and CDR2 FQDESV (reference sequence). Trimming removed 1 base from V and 7 bases from J, with 14 bases in between. The chain's CDR3 is CASSLGVGLGNEQFF. DNA of the CDR3: TGTGCCAGCAGCTTAGGGGTGGGGCTCGGGAATGAGCAGTTCTTC. Supplemented by reference TRBV11-1 and TRBJ2-1, the full variable domain reads EAEVAQSPRYKITEKSQAVAFWCDPISGHATLYWYRQILGQGPELLVQFQDESVVDDSQLPKDRFSAERLKGVDSTLKIQPAELGDSAMYLCASSLGVGLGNEQFFGPGTRLTVL.

The chain links TRBV19 to TRBJ1-6; D remains ambiguous. CDR3 length equals 15 residues. The V end lost 3 bases, the J end lost 8 bases, and 14 bases lay between the germline ends. The germline CDR1 and CDR2 sequences are LNHDA and SQIVND (reference sequence). CDR3 region: CASSIYGSKDSPLHF. The DNA for the CDR3 is TGTGCCAGTAGTATTTACGGCAGTAAGGATTCACCCCTCCACTTT.

The V gene is TRBV10-3, the J gene TRBJ1-6; 8 bases are a match to TRBD1. The CDR3 sequence is 15 residues long. V gave up 3 bases and J gave up 7 bases; unmatched junction bases: 5. CDR1 and CDR2 from the germline V gene are ENHRY and SYGVKD. CDR3 region: CAISDGTGLNSPLHF. In DNA form, the CDR3 reads TGTGCCATCAGTGATGGGACAGGCTTAAATTCACCCCTCCACTTT.

In DNA form, the CDR3 reads TGTGCCAGCAGCTATTCGTACCAAGAGACCCAGTACTTC. The encoded protein is CASSYSYQETQYF. The J gene is TRBJ2-5, the V gene TRBV7-3; no clear D gene. V dropped 4 bases and J dropped 0 bases, with 6 bases sitting between them. The CDR3 is made up of 13 amino acids. Germline CDR1 SGHTA, CDR2 FQGTGA.

The CDR3 DNA reads as TGTGCCAGCAGCCCCTCCCTGTCTAACTATGGCTACACCTTC. It specifies CASSPSLSNYGYTF. The chain employs TRBV2 and TRBJ1-2, with unresolved D. Germline assignment: CDR1 SNHLY and CDR2 FYNNEI. Trimming shortened V by 6 bases and J by 0 bases, and 11 bases separated the two germline ends. This CDR3 spans 14 amino acids.

The chain is built from TRBV2 and TRBJ2-4; TRBD1 or TRBD2 may be the D gene (5 bases each). The CDR3 sequence is 16 residues long. Germline-derived CDR1 and CDR2 are SNHLY and FYNNEI. The ends were cut back, 6 bases at V and 1 base at J, with 16 bases in the middle. The CDR3, as DNA: TGTGCCAGCAGCGGTGGGGGATATGGGGCCAAAAACATTCAGTACTTC. Its translation is CASSGGGYGAKNIQYF.

The chain has TRBV20-1 and TRBJ1-1; the D is unclear. CDR1 and CDR2 from the germline V gene are DFQATT and SNEGSKA (reference sequence). V was trimmed by 5 bases and J by 8 bases, leaving 9 bases between them. CDR3 size: 10 residues. The CDR3 region has the DNA TGCAGTGCTCGAAATTCCGAAGCTTTCTTT. Its translation: CSARNSEAFF.